These 29 T cell receptor beta chains came from one sample sequenced in a study of cytomegalovirus exposure and HLA in healthy donors. PCR was performed using 60 Vbeta and 13 Jbeta primers. Only in-frame clones appear in the TCRdb table, and some are missing; sequencing was by immunoSEQ multiplex PCR. The profile covers 200,000 or so clones, with around 73% appearing a single time and approximately 3.8% taken by the ten largest. Sequencing input: PBMCs. These receptors all stem from a male donor in good health and CMV-seronegative.

The chain is built from TRBV19 and TRBJ2-1, with 7 bases lining up with TRBD1. V lost 4 bases and J lost 6; bases outside the gene matches: 6. Germline values: CDR1 LNHDA, CDR2 SQIVND (reference sequence). There are 14 residues in the CDR3. CDR3 loop: CASSNPRDSNEQFF. Here the CDR3 DNA reads TGTGCCAGTAGTAATCCCAGGGACAGCAATGAGCAGTTCTTC.

This chain links TRBV10-2 with TRBJ2-1; unclear D gene. V lost 1 base to trimming and J lost 13 bases, with 8 bases between them. CDR1 is WSHSY, CDR2 SAAADI, per germline. This CDR3 contains 11 residues. CDR3: CASSELEIQFF. The CDR3 bases are TGCGCCAGCAGTGAGTTGGAGATTCAGTTCTTC.

The chain couples TRBV29-1 to TRBJ1-2; 7 nucleotides match TRBD1. CDR1 is SQVTM and CDR2 is ANQGSEA in the germline V gene. The ends lost 3 bases at V and 7 bases at J; junction bases unmatched: 14. CDR3 size: 15 residues. The CDR3 sequence is CSVDRGVRDSIGYTF. CDR3 sequence (DNA): TGCAGCGTTGACAGGGGGGTTCGCGATTCGATTGGCTACACCTTC.

This chain connects TRBV28 to TRBJ1-5; D perhaps matches TRBD1 (6 bases). The CDR3 runs to 14 residues. Germline CDR1 MDHEN, CDR2 SYDVKM. Trimming took 6 bases from V and 9 from J, leaving 18 bases between them. CDR3 loop: CASRHRDGGGPQHF. The CDR3 DNA sequence: TGTGCCAGCAGGCACAGGGACGGCGGGGGGCCCCAGCATTTT.

This rearrangement joins TRBV9 to TRBJ2-1; D remains ambiguous. Trimming took off 0 bases at V and 6 bases at J, with 7 bases between the two ends. Germline loops: CDR1 SGDLS, CDR2 YYNGEE. The CDR3 runs to 13 residues. The DNA for the CDR3 is TGTGCCAGCAGCGTAGGGGCCTTCAATGAGCAGTTCTTC. It translates to CASSVGAFNEQFF.

This chain joins TRBV28 and TRBJ1-3, with D uncertain. This CDR3 contains 12 residues. Germline V gene data show CDR1 as MDHEN and CDR2 as SYDVKM. V was cut by 7 bases and J by 3 bases, with 7 bases left in between. The CDR3 DNA is TGTGCCAGCAACTTTCGTGGAAACACCATATATTTT. Its translation: CASNFRGNTIYF.

CDR3 coding DNA: TGTGCCTGGTCCGGCCAGGGGATCTATGGCTACACCTTC. Protein product: CAWSGQGIYGYTF. The V and J genes are TRBV30 and TRBJ1-2; D perhaps matches TRBD1 (6 bases). Germline V gives CDR1 GTSNPN, CDR2 SVGIG (reference sequence). CDR3 size: 13 residues. Trimming left V 5 bases short and J 4 bases short, with 14 bases between.

The chain links TRBV28 to TRBJ2-7; 9 positions match TRBD1. Germline V lookup: CDR1 MDHEN, CDR2 SYDVKM. This CDR3 contains 16 residues. V lost 6 bases to trimming and J lost 2 bases; unmatched junction nucleotides: 11. CDR3 nucleotides: TGTGCCAGCAGCATACCACCGGGACAGGGTACCTACGAGCAGTACTTC. Its protein is CASSIPPGQGTYEQYF.

The chain joins TRBV27 to TRBJ1-5, with 7 bases matching TRBD1. The germline V gene has CDR1 MNHEY and CDR2 SMNVEV (reference sequence). The trim removed 5 bases at V and 2 bases at J, leaving 3 bases unmatched. CDR3 size: 14 residues. The CDR3: CASSVRGGNQPQHF. CDR3 sequence (DNA): TGTGCCAGCAGTGTCAGGGGGGGCAATCAGCCCCAGCATTTT.

The rearrangement joins TRBV6-1 to TRBJ2-3; 8 nucleotides line up with TRBD1. This CDR3 has 14 amino acids. V lost 8 bases and J lost 2; bases outside the gene matches: 6. CDR1 is MNHNS and CDR2 is SASEGT in the germline V gene. The CDR3 DNA reads as TGTGCCAGCGGCACAGGGGGTTACACAGATACGCAGTATTTT. The encoded protein is CASGTGGYTDTQYF.

This chain uses TRBV27 with TRBJ2-7; a possible D gene is TRBD2 (6 bases). V lost 5 bases to trimming and J lost 4 bases, with 18 bases between them. Germline V gene lookup returns CDR1 MNHEY and CDR2 SMNVEV (reference sequence). The CDR3 consists of 15 residues. CDR3 in amino acids: CASSPTSDGGYEQYF. The CDR3 DNA follows: TGTGCCAGCAGTCCGACCTCAGATGGGGGGTACGAGCAGTACTTC.

The rearrangement links TRBV27 to TRBJ2-7, with 10 bases identical to TRBD1. CDR1 is MNHEY, CDR2 SMNVEV, per germline (reference sequence). The junction had 12 bases not matched to a gene; V was cut back by 6 bases and J by 7 bases. The CDR3 is 15 residues long. The CDR3 loop reads CASSSSDRGLREQYF. CDR3 sequence (DNA): TGTGCCAGCAGCTCCAGCGACAGGGGGCTTAGAGAGCAGTACTTC.

This rearrangement joins TRBV29-1 to TRBJ1-2, with D unresolved. Trimming cost V 5 bases and J 3 bases, with 10 bases left between them. CDR1 is SQVTM, CDR2 ANQGSEA, per germline. The CDR3 length is 12 residues. The CDR3 DNA follows: TGCAGCGTTACTTCGTCGGACTATGGCTACACCTTC. Protein: CSVTSSDYGYTF.

This rearrangement joins TRBV19 to TRBJ2-3; 7 positions match TRBD1. The trim removed 3 bases at V and 4 bases at J, leaving 1 base unmatched. The germline V gene has CDR1 LNHDA and CDR2 SQIVND (reference sequence). This CDR3 region has 13 residues. CDR3 sequence: CASSITGADTQYF. In DNA form, the CDR3 reads TGTGCCAGTAGTATTACAGGGGCAGATACGCAGTATTTT.

The chain combines TRBV5-6 with TRBJ2-2, with a possible D match to TRBD2 (5 bases). The V gene lost 2 bases and the J gene lost 2 bases, with 13 bases spanning the gap. The CDR3 sequence is 16 residues long. Germline-derived CDR1 and CDR2 are SGHDT and YYEEEE. DNA of the CDR3: TGTGCCAGCAGCTTATTTGTGCTAGCAAACACCGGGGAGCTGTTTTTT. This translates into CASSLFVLANTGELFF.

The V call is TRBV14, the J call TRBJ2-7, with 7 nucleotides matching TRBD1. The CDR3 is made up of 15 amino acids. Germline V gene sequence: CDR1 SGHDN, CDR2 FVKESK. V was clipped by 3 bases and J by 3 bases; unmatched bases: 8. CDR3 bases: TGTGCCAGCAGCCACGGGTCAAACAGGGGCTACGAGCAGTACTTC. It codes for CASSHGSNRGYEQYF.

This clone appeared a few times. The chain uses TRBV10-3 and TRBJ1-2, with 7 bases that match TRBD1. Trimming took 6 bases from V and 7 from J; bases not matched to a gene: 8. This CDR3 spans 13 amino acids. Germline V gene data show CDR1 as ENHRY and CDR2 as SYGVKD. Here the CDR3 DNA reads TGTGCCATCAGGGGGACAGTCTCAGTTGGCTACACCTTC. Protein sequence: CAIRGTVSVGYTF.

The chain carries TRBV6-1 and TRBJ1-1; D ambiguous. The V end lost 5 bases, the J end lost 1 base, and 8 bases lay between the germline ends. From germline, CDR1 is MNHNS and CDR2 SASEGT. This CDR3 spans 13 amino acids. CDR3 sequence reads: CASSPGSNTEAFF. CDR3 in DNA: TGTGCCAGCAGTCCCGGGTCGAACACTGAAGCTTTCTTT.

The chain uses TRBV7-6 and TRBJ2-1, with TRBD2 matching 8 bases. V lost 3 bases and J lost 6; bases outside the gene matches: 1. CDR3 length: 13 amino acids. Germline CDR1 SGHVS, CDR2 FNYEAQ. The CDR3 DNA sequence: TGTGCCAGCAGCTTCGGGACTAGCAATGAGCAGTTCTTC. It encodes CASSFGTSNEQFF.

The count of this clone is one. Other DNA sequences in the same sample also yield this CDR3. J is TRBJ2-1 and V is TRBV7-9; no clear D gene. Trimming left V 1 base short and J 4 bases short, with 8 bases between. The CDR3 length is 14 residues. Germline assignment: CDR1 SEHNR and CDR2 FQNEAQ (reference sequence). CDR3 amino acids: CASSLVVGYNEQFF. CDR3 coding DNA: TGTGCCAGCAGCTTAGTGGTCGGGTACAATGAGCAGTTCTTC.

The chain couples TRBV28 to TRBJ2-1, with D hard to call. The CDR3 is 14 amino acids. Looked up from germline, CDR1 is MDHEN and CDR2 is SYDVKM. The V end lost 3 bases, the J end lost 5 bases, and 11 bases lay between the germline ends. CDR3 amino acids: CASSFWADNNEQFF. CDR3 bases: TGTGCCAGCAGTTTTTGGGCAGACAACAATGAGCAGTTCTTC.

The chain joins TRBV7-6 to TRBJ1-3, with D maybe TRBD1 (6 bases). The CDR3 totals 17 residues. V was clipped by 7 bases and J by 2 bases, with 21 bases between them. In germline, CDR1 is SGHVS, CDR2 FNYEAQ. The CDR3 loop is CASTLILEGGTGNTIYF. The CDR3 coding sequence is TGTGCCAGCACCCTCATCTTAGAGGGGGGGACTGGAAACACCATATATTTT.

This clone occurred a few times. The chain links TRBV19 to TRBJ1-2; D remains unclear. The CDR3 loop spans 12 amino acids. Germline CDR1 reads LNHDA; CDR2 reads SQIVND (reference sequence). V lost 8 bases and J lost 2, with 9 bases in between. CDR3 nucleotide sequence: TGTGCCAGTGGGCAGCTCAACTATGGCTACACCTTC. Amino acids: CASGQLNYGYTF.

This chain uses TRBV6-4 with TRBJ2-2; 8 bases line up with TRBD1. In germline, CDR1 is MRHNA, CDR2 SNTAGT. Unmatched junction bases numbered 5, after V lost 5 bases and J lost 6 bases. The CDR3 is 14 residues long. In DNA, the CDR3 is TGTGCCAGCAGTCCGGGACAGGCGCCCGGGGAGCTGTTTTTT. Encoded protein: CASSPGQAPGELFF.

The chain links TRBV2 to TRBJ2-3, with D uncertain. The V gene's germline CDR1 is SNHLY and CDR2 FYNNEI. The CDR3 has 13 residues. Trimming took off 6 bases at V and 4 bases at J, with 11 bases between the two ends. CDR3 protein: CASRTPPADTQYF. CDR3 bases: TGTGCCAGCAGAACTCCTCCGGCAGATACGCAGTATTTT.

The CDR3 DNA follows: TGTGCCAGCAGCTTAGGGACAGGGGTTTCCACCGGGGAGCTGTTTTTT. This codes for CASSLGTGVSTGELFF. The chain recombines TRBV11-3 with TRBJ2-2; 9 nucleotides align to TRBD1. The CDR3 consists of 16 residues. Trimming took 1 base from V and 4 from J; bases not matched to a gene: 4. Germline lookup yields CDR1 SGHNT and CDR2 YENEEA. The full variable domain, its missing parts supplied by reference TRBV11-3 and TRBJ2-2, is EAGVVQSPRYKIIEKKQPVAFWCNPISGHNTLYWYLQNLGQGPELLIRYENEEAVDDSQLPKDRFSAERLKGVDSTLKIQPAELGDSAVYLCASSLGTGVSTGELFFGEGSRLTVL.

The chain uses TRBV2 and TRBJ2-6, with 8 bases identical to TRBD1. Trimming took 8 bases from V and 0 from J; bases not matched to a gene: 6. This CDR3 has 16 residues. Per germline, CDR1 SNHLY and CDR2 FYNNEI. The CDR3 bases are TGTGCCAGCCAGGGGGCGCCGAGCTCTGGGGCCAACGTCCTGACTTTC. This translates into CASQGAPSSGANVLTF.

The chain carries TRBV30 and TRBJ2-3; 8 bases align to TRBD1. V was clipped by 3 bases and J by 2 bases; unmatched bases: 7. The CDR3 spans 15 residues. From germline, CDR1 is GTSNPN and CDR2 SVGIG (reference sequence). CDR3 in DNA: TGTGCCTGGAGCCCCTGGACAGGGAACACAGATACGCAGTATTTT. Protein product: CAWSPWTGNTDTQYF.

The chain has TRBV27 and TRBJ2-7; no reliable D call. Trimming removed 5 bases from V and 4 bases from J, with 18 bases in between. The germline V gene has CDR1 MNHEY and CDR2 SMNVEV (reference sequence). The CDR3 loop spans 15 amino acids. CDR3 nucleotide sequence: TGTGCCAGCAGTCCCTTAGCCGATGTTAAATACGAGCAGTACTTC. Translated, it gives CASSPLADVKYEQYF.